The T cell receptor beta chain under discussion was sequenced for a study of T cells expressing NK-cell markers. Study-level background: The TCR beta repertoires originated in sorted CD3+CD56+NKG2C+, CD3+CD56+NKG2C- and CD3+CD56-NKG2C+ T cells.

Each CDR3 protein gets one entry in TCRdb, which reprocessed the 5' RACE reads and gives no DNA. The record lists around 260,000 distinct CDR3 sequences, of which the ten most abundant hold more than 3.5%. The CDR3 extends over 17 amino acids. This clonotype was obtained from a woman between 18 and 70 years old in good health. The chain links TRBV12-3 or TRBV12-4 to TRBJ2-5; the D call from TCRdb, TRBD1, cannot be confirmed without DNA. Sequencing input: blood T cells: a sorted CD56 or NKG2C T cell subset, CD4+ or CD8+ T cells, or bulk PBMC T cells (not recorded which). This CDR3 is CASSSPSGALKGETQYF.